This entry is about one T cell receptor (beta chain). The data were taken from a study of blood T cell repertoires in COVID-19. Background on the study: Collection of acute and convalescent COVID-19 samples took place in the United States, Italy and Spain. The cDNA or gDNA used as material had been derived from T cells, B-cell-depleted T cells, or PBMCs.

The CDR3 is 17 amino acids. The V end lost 1 base, the J end lost 1 base, and 16 bases lay between the germline ends. CDR1 SGHTA and CDR2 FQGNSA come from the germline V gene. Authors' data handling: Reference gene primer amplification gave nucleated cell count estimates. TCRdb's copy holds only in-frame clones and misses some; the assay was immunoSEQ multiplex PCR. V and J calls and clone size are given by that table; D and trimming were obtained from the DNA. This sample has about 110,000 clones, with around 85% found just once. The receptor's source is a human donor in a cohort sampled during active COVID-19. The chain combines TRBV7-2 with TRBJ1-1; a possible D gene is TRBD1 (5 bases). Specimen: peripheral blood. DNA for the CDR3: TGTGCCAGCAGCTTAGTCTGGGGGGGAAGAGGGAACACTGAAGCTTTCTTT. Translated, it gives CASSLVWGGRGNTEAFF.